This T cell receptor beta chain stems from a study of cytomegalovirus exposure and HLA in healthy donors. Findings of the study overall: Most of the TCR beta V segments (in an earlier analysis) were productive either about 87% or about 30% of the time. TRBV6-2, TRBV6-3 and other indistinguishable V segments were excluded. Sequencing likely generated an artifact that appeared as a cluster of highly shared sequence variants.

Comment on this clone: Its antigen is unidentified.

This CDR3 has 13 amino acids. From germline, CDR1 is PRHDT and CDR2 FYEKMQ (reference sequence). V was pared by 0 bases and J by 4 bases, with 0 bases of the junction left unmatched. The primer mix had 60 Vbeta and 13 Jbeta primers. The data were produced by immunoSEQ multiplex PCR, yet TCRdb's version contains in-frame clones alone and is incomplete. In the table there are more than 200,000 clones, 60% to 85% of which are singletons. The specimen was PBMCs. The TCR was taken from a man in his forties in good health and CMV-seronegative. The genes are TRBV13 and TRBJ2-7; TRBD1 agrees at 7 bases. The CDR3 region is CASSLGQGYEQYF. The CDR3 DNA sequence: TGTGCCAGCAGCTTAGGACAGGGGTACGAGCAGTACTTC.